These 18 T cell receptor beta chains were all obtained from the same sample, sequenced in a study of CXCR3-negative and CXCR3-positive naive CD8 T cells. Notes on the study in general: Relative to CXCR3-negative naive cells, CXCR3-positive naive cells had more hydrophobic TRB CDR3s.

These receptors' targets are unknown. cDNA libraries for TRB were generated by 5' RACE incorporating UMI labels. TCRdb reprocessed the 5' RACE reads and stores each CDR3 protein as one record, lacking DNA. The table for this sample gives over 95,000 distinct CDR3 sequences. Sequenced sample: naive CXCR3+ CD8+ T cells from blood. Subset denoted: CD45RO-CCR7+CD27+CD95- naive CD8+ T cells expressing CXCR3 (TNR3+). Source of these receptors: a human donor in good health. Some clones in this sample may be carry-over from other donors' samples.

The CDR3 protein is CASSPGPPYEQYF. The V gene is TRBV6-5, the J gene TRBJ2-7; TCRdb's D call of TRBD1 is untestable without DNA. Per the germline V gene, CDR1 is MNHEY and CDR2 is SVGAGI. This CDR3 has 13 amino acids.

The rearrangement links TRBV20-1 to TRBJ2-7; TCRdb picks TRBD1, but there is no DNA to check that call. Looked up from germline, CDR1 is DFQATT and CDR2 is SNEGSKA (reference sequence). The CDR3 has 14 amino acids. CDR3 residues: CSARRAGDSYEQYF.

The chain has TRBV20-1 and TRBJ1-1; the D call of TRBD1 rests on TCRdb alone, since no DNA is present to check it. Germline lookup yields CDR1 DFQATT and CDR2 SNEGSKA (reference sequence). The CDR3 runs to 14 residues. This CDR3 reads CSAPDPFRNTEAFF.

The rearrangement links TRBV6-2 or TRBV6-3 to TRBJ2-1; without DNA, the TCRdb call of TRBD2 cannot be checked. The germline V gene has CDR1 MNHEY and CDR2 SVGEGT. The CDR3 length is 16 residues. CDR3 amino acids: CASSYRTSGGANEQFF.

The chain joins TRBV7-9 to TRBJ2-5; TCRdb's D gene call, TRBD2, goes unchecked for lack of DNA. The CDR3 consists of 17 residues. CDR1 SEHNR and CDR2 FQNEAQ come from the germline V gene (reference sequence). The CDR3 here is CASSARPAGGPQETQYF. The full variable domain, with the rest looked up from reference TRBV7-9 and TRBJ2-5, is DTGVSQNPRHKITKRGQNVTFRCDPISEHNRLYWYRQTLGQGPEFLTYFQNEAQLEKSRLLSDRFSAERPKGSFSTLEIQRTEQGDSAMYLCASSARPAGGPQETQYFGPGTRLLVL.

The chain couples TRBV12-3 or TRBV12-4 to TRBJ2-3; TCRdb proposes TRBD2, but this gene call is untestable without DNA. This CDR3 region has 17 residues. CDR3 protein: CASSPRFRLAGTDTQYF.

V usage is TRBV5-1 and J usage is TRBJ2-1; lacking DNA, the TRBD1 call made by TCRdb goes unchecked. The CDR3 contains 15 residues. Germline assignment: CDR1 SGHRS and CDR2 YFSETQ. The CDR3 protein is CASRRDSPPYDEQFF.

The chain uses TRBV15 and TRBJ2-2; TCRdb gives TRBD1 as the D gene, but with no DNA this cannot be confirmed. There are 15 residues in the CDR3. Germline assignment: CDR1 LNHNV and CDR2 YYDKDF (reference sequence). The CDR3 protein is CATSSRGSGTGELFF.

The chain employs TRBV7-9 and TRBJ2-1; TCRdb's D gene call, TRBD1, goes unchecked for lack of DNA. CDR1 and CDR2 from the germline V gene are SEHNR and FQNEAQ (reference sequence). The CDR3 covers 14 residues. The CDR3 sequence is CASGRTDTYNEQFF.

The chain uses TRBV27 and TRBJ1-5; the D call from TCRdb, TRBD1, cannot be confirmed without DNA. The germline gives CDR1 MNHEY, CDR2 SMNVEV (reference sequence). The CDR3 spans 15 residues. The CDR3 sequence: CASSLGAGTNQPQHF.

CDR3 loop: CASSFGTGNPSYNEQFF. The V and J genes are TRBV5-1 and TRBJ2-1; TCRdb returns TRBD1, unconfirmable since there is no DNA. The CDR3 consists of 17 residues. Germline V lookup: CDR1 SGHRS, CDR2 YFSETQ.

The chain's CDR3 is CASSGLAGPKDQFF. V and J are TRBV12-3 or TRBV12-4 and TRBJ2-1; TCRdb's D gene call, TRBD2, goes unchecked for lack of DNA. This CDR3 has 14 residues.

The chain employs TRBV29-1 and TRBJ2-1; TCRdb indicates TRBD2, and absent DNA this call remains unverified. The CDR3 consists of 17 residues. CDR1 and CDR2 from the germline V gene are SQVTM and ANQGSEA. CDR3 loop: CSVEGTSGGPSYNEQFF.

The chain joins TRBV7-7 to TRBJ2-7; TCRdb selects TRBD1, and the lack of DNA leaves this call unchecked. Germline V CDR1 and CDR2: SSHAT, FNYEAQ (reference sequence). This CDR3 is 15 amino acids long. The CDR3 is CASSPGQGNGYEQYF.

The chain joins TRBV29-1 to TRBJ2-4; there is no DNA to check the TCRdb D call of TRBD2. Germline-derived CDR1 and CDR2 are SQVTM and ANQGSEA. The CDR3 sequence is 11 residues long. This chain's CDR3 is CSVRAGNIQYF.

V and J are TRBV5-6 and TRBJ2-7; absent DNA, TCRdb's TRBD1 call cannot be checked. The CDR3 loop spans 15 amino acids. Per germline, CDR1 SGHDT and CDR2 YYEEEE. CDR3 in amino acids: CASSAVGQGSYEQYF.

This chain connects TRBV4-1 to TRBJ2-1. The CDR3 is 12 amino acids. Per germline, CDR1 MGHRA and CDR2 YSYEKL. CDR3 in amino acids: CASSQAGDEQFF.

The CDR3: CASSFEDRDSYEQYF. The rearrangement joins TRBV28 to TRBJ2-7; TCRdb reports TRBD1, a call that lacks DNA to check it against. From germline, CDR1 is MDHEN and CDR2 SYDVKM. This CDR3 comprises 15 residues.